The clone carrying this T cell receptor beta chain occurred a few times. The target antigen is unknown. This record comes from a study of cytomegalovirus exposure and HLA in healthy donors. The study, taken as a whole, reports: Presence/absence analyses rested on an assumption that sequencing depth was roughly uniform across donors. Reports state that TCR beta sequences accurately predicted most subjects' HLA-A and HLA-B alleles. Equally common other TCR beta chains were less clonally expanded than HLA-associated ones, a later analysis found. Researchers reported that a few CMV-associated chains were confirmed in vitro as CMV antigen-specific.

13 Jbeta primers and 60 Vbeta primers were used for the PCR. The method was immunoSEQ multiplex PCR; TCRdb's version includes in-frame clones alone and lacks a portion of them. This table has about 120,000 clones, over 70% appearing once. Germline CDR1 reads SGDLS; CDR2 reads YYNGEE. The CDR3 runs 12 residues. The germline V and J ends were trimmed by 10 bases and 5 bases, with 15 bases remaining between them. The chain is built from TRBV9 and TRBJ1-2; D is perhaps TRBD1 (5 bases). Specimen: PBMCs. The TCR sequence derives from a man aged 40-49 years in good health and CMV-seropositive. DNA for the CDR3: TGTGCCTCGAGCGGGGAGGGGTATGGCTACACCTTC. This codes for CASSGEGYGYTF.